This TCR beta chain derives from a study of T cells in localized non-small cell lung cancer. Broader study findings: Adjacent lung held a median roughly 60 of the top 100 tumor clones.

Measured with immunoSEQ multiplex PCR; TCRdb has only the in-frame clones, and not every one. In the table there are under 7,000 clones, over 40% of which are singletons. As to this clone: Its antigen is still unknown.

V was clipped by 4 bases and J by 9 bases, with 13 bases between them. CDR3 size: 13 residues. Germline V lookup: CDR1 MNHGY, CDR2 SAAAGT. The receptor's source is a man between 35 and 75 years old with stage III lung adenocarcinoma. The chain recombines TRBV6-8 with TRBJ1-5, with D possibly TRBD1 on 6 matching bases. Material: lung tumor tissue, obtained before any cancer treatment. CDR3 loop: CASSSPGDPPQHF. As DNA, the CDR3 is TGTGCCAGCAGTTCACCAGGGGACCCGCCCCAGCATTTT.